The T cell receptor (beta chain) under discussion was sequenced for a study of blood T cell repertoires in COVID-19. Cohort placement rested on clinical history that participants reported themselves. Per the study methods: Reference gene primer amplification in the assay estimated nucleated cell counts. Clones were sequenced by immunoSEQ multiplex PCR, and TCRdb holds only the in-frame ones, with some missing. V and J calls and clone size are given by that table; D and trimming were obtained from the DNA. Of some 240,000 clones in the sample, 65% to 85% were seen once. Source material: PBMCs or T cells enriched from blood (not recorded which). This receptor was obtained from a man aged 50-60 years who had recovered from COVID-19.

CDR3 DNA: TGCGCCAGCAGCCAGTCAGACAGGGGGCTGGAAAACATTCAGTACTTC. Translation: CASSQSDRGLENIQYF. The chain is built from TRBV4-3 and TRBJ2-4; TRBD1 agrees at 10 bases. This CDR3 contains 16 residues. The germline V gene has CDR1 LGHNA and CDR2 YSLEER. V lost 3 bases to trimming and J lost 5 bases; unmatched junction nucleotides: 7.